The 18 T cell receptor beta chains listed next were all sequenced from one sample in a study of cytomegalovirus exposure and HLA in healthy donors. PCR used 60 Vbeta primers and 13 Jbeta primers. Assay: immunoSEQ multiplex PCR; the TCRdb copy retains only in-frame clones and omits some. This table holds about 110,000 clones, more than 60% found once. The specimen was PBMCs. The source of these receptors is a woman between 45 and 65 years old in good health and CMV-seropositive.

The chain has TRBV6-1 and TRBJ1-2, with 9 bases matching TRBD1. Germline assignment: CDR1 MNHNS and CDR2 SASEGT. CDR3 length: 15 residues. Trimming cost V 10 bases and J 4 bases; bases outside gene matches: 13. CDR3 in amino acids: CAIGLTTGGAYGYTF. CDR3 coding DNA: TGTGCCATCGGGCTGACGACAGGGGGGGCCTATGGCTACACCTTC.

The rearrangement joins TRBV6-6 to TRBJ1-1, with D possibly TRBD1 on 6 matching bases. Germline-derived CDR1 and CDR2 are MNHNY and SVGAGI (reference sequence). V lost 8 bases and J 6 bases, leaving 19 bases between the germline ends. The CDR3 extends over 14 amino acids. The CDR3 loop reads CASLNRVMSSEAFF. The CDR3 nucleotides are TGTGCCAGCCTCAACAGGGTAATGTCCTCTGAAGCTTTCTTT.

This rearrangement joins TRBV6-5 to TRBJ2-1; weak D call: TRBD2 (5 bases). This CDR3 comprises 12 residues. V lost 9 bases and J 3 bases, leaving 9 bases between the germline ends. The V gene's germline CDR1 is MNHEY and CDR2 SVGAGI. In DNA, the CDR3 is TGTGCCAGTGGTCGGGGCTACAATGAGCAGTTCTTC. It specifies CASGRGYNEQFF.

The gene calls are TRBV28 and TRBJ1-4; 9 bases are a match to TRBD1. J was trimmed by 7 bases and V by 3 bases; bases with no gene match: 6. The CDR3 totals 15 residues. CDR1 is MDHEN, CDR2 SYDVKM, per germline. CDR3 in amino acids: CASSFLDRGGEKLFF. CDR3 nucleotides: TGTGCCAGCAGTTTTCTGGACAGGGGCGGTGAAAAACTGTTTTTT. The whole variable domain, remainder taken from reference TRBV28 and TRBJ1-4, is DVKVTQSSRYLVKRTGEKVFLECVQDMDHENMFWYRQDPGLGLRLIYFSYDVKMKEKGDIPEGYSVSREKKERFSLILESASTNQTSMYLCASSFLDRGGEKLFFGSGTQLSVL.

This clone has a single count. V is TRBV18 and J is TRBJ1-2; possible D gene TRBD1, 6 bases. There are 15 residues in the CDR3. V dropped 0 bases and J dropped 0 bases, with 8 bases sitting between them. Looked up from germline, CDR1 is KGHSH and CDR2 is LQKENI. DNA of the CDR3: TGTGCCAGCTCACCACCGGCAGGGGCTAACTATGGCTACACCTTC. Encoded protein: CASSPPAGANYGYTF.

This chain links TRBV11-2 with TRBJ2-7, with a tentative D call TRBD1 (5 bases). This CDR3 spans 13 amino acids. Germline CDR1 SGHAT, CDR2 FQNNGV. Trimming took off 6 bases at V and 3 bases at J, with 12 bases between the two ends. The CDR3: CASSISRDYEQYF. In DNA form, the CDR3 reads TGTGCCAGCAGTATATCCAGGGACTACGAGCAGTACTTC.

V is TRBV28 and J is TRBJ2-2; 12 nucleotides agree with TRBD2. There are 18 residues in the CDR3. From germline, CDR1 is MDHEN and CDR2 SYDVKM. The V segment lost 5 bases and the J segment 0 bases; nucleotides outside the gene matches: 7. In DNA, the CDR3 is TGTGCCAGCAGTGAGACTAGCGGGGGTCTCGCGAACACCGGGGAGCTGTTTTTT. It yields the protein CASSETSGGLANTGELFF. The full variable domain, rest sourced from reference TRBV28 and TRBJ2-2, is DVKVTQSSRYLVKRTGEKVFLECVQDMDHENMFWYRQDPGLGLRLIYFSYDVKMKEKGDIPEGYSVSREKKERFSLILESASTNQTSMYLCASSETSGGLANTGELFFGEGSRLTVL.

This clone was recorded only once. The chain recombines TRBV28 with TRBJ1-6; TRBD1 might be the D (6 bases). Germline V CDR1 and CDR2: MDHEN, SYDVKM. The CDR3 length is 18 residues. Trimming shortened V by 5 bases and J by 6 bases, and 23 bases separated the two germline ends. The CDR3 sequence is CASSVLRTAFNRNSPLHF. CDR3 DNA sequence: TGTGCCAGCAGTGTCCTGAGGACAGCATTTAACCGTAATTCACCCCTCCACTTT.

The chain carries TRBV11-2 and TRBJ2-5; D uncertain. CDR3 length: 10 amino acids. The germline gives CDR1 SGHAT, CDR2 FQNNGV. Trimming took 11 bases from V and 5 from J, leaving 9 bases between them. Here the CDR3 DNA reads TGTGCCTCCGGCAGGGAGACCCAGTACTTC. This sequence encodes CASGRETQYF.

The genes are TRBV6-6 and TRBJ2-7; 9 bases match TRBD2. Per the germline V gene, CDR1 is MNHNY and CDR2 is SVGAGI (reference sequence). CDR3 length: 15 amino acids. Germline trimming cut 5 bases from V and 4 bases from J; bases unmatched to any gene: 9. The CDR3, as DNA: TGTGCCAGCAGTCCGAATAGCGGGGGTGTATACGAGCAGTACTTC. Translated: CASSPNSGGVYEQYF.

CDR3: CASSSRTGAYNQPQHF. CDR3 coding DNA: TGTGCCAGCAGCTCTCGGACAGGAGCTTACAATCAGCCCCAGCATTTT. V usage is TRBV27 and J usage is TRBJ1-5, with 7 nucleotides matching TRBD1. The CDR3 is 16 residues long. V shed 6 bases, J shed 3 bases, and the junction held 11 bases outside the gene matches. The germline gives CDR1 MNHEY, CDR2 SMNVEV (reference sequence).

This chain links TRBV5-4 with TRBJ2-7; 9 bases align to TRBD1. The CDR3 consists of 15 residues. Trimming removed 0 bases from V and 4 bases from J; junction bases left unmatched: 5. Germline V gene data show CDR1 as SGHNT and CDR2 as YYREEE (reference sequence). The CDR3 DNA reads as TGTGCCAGCAGCTTGGCCGGGACAGGGTCTTACGAGCAGTACTTC. Translated: CASSLAGTGSYEQYF.

Comments on this clone: Mismatch with germline at one junction end may stem from a read error. This rearrangement joins TRBV7-9 to TRBJ2-3; D remains ambiguous. The CDR3 runs 14 residues. Germline V gene sequence: CDR1 SEHNR, CDR2 FQNEAQ (reference sequence). The CDR3 DNA sequence: TGTTCCAGCAGCTTTAGAGGTGACGCAGATACGCAGTATTTT. The encoded protein is CSSSFRGDADTQYF.

CDR3 bases: TGCGCCAGCAGCCTCCGAGGGAACTATGGCTACACCTTC. Its protein is CASSLRGNYGYTF. This sequence joins TRBV5-1 and TRBJ1-2; no clear D. CDR3 size: 13 residues. Trimming took off 4 bases at V and 2 bases at J, with 9 bases between the two ends. Looked up from germline, CDR1 is SGHRS and CDR2 is YFSETQ.

This clone was seen a few times. The chain links TRBV18 to TRBJ1-2; 8 nucleotides align to TRBD1. Germline V gene data show CDR1 as KGHSH and CDR2 as LQKENI. This CDR3 is 15 amino acids long. J gave up 4 bases and V 1 base, and 5 bases lay outside the gene matches. The CDR3 here is CASSPQDRAGYGYTF. The CDR3 coding sequence is TGTGCCAGCTCACCACAGGACAGGGCTGGCTATGGCTACACCTTC.

This sequence joins TRBV9 and TRBJ2-1, with TRBD1 matching over 10 bases. The V and J ends lost 0 bases and 7 bases, in that order; junction bases with no gene match: 7. CDR1 SGDLS and CDR2 YYNGEE come from the germline V gene. The CDR3 runs to 16 residues. The CDR3 bases are TGTGCCAGCAGCGTAGCCGGGACAGGGGTTCAAAATGAGCAGTTCTTC. As protein: CASSVAGTGVQNEQFF.

V usage is TRBV6-5 and J usage is TRBJ1-5; D remains ambiguous. The CDR3 is 14 amino acids. Deletions cut 7 bases from V and 1 base from J, with 11 bases between. From germline, CDR1 is MNHEY and CDR2 SVGAGI. The CDR3 is CASTFTGSNQPQHF. The CDR3, as DNA: TGTGCCAGCACCTTTACGGGGAGCAATCAGCCCCAGCATTTT.

This chain joins TRBV18 and TRBJ2-7, with 7 bases matching TRBD1. J lost 6 bases, V lost 3 bases, and 8 bases had no gene match. The CDR3 contains 14 residues. Germline-derived CDR1 and CDR2 are KGHSH and LQKENI. CDR3 in amino acids: CASSPTGKPPEQYF. Here the CDR3 DNA reads TGTGCCAGCTCACCGACAGGGAAACCTCCCGAGCAGTACTTC.